This T cell receptor (beta chain) was recorded in a study of blood T cell repertoires in COVID-19. Looking at the study overall: Sites across the United States, Italy and Spain contributed samples from acute and convalescent COVID-19. T cells, B-cell-depleted T cells, or PBMCs provided the cDNA or gDNA that served as material.

Method: immunoSEQ multiplex PCR; TCRdb's copy keeps in-frame clones and lacks some. The sample has 94,000 or so clones, around 83% seen once. Germline V CDR1 and CDR2: LNHNV, YYDKDF (reference sequence). CDR3 length: 19 amino acids. Trimming took 8 bases from V and 0 from J, leaving 26 bases between them. The material sequenced was peripheral blood. This clonotype was sampled from a man in his 60s with acute or convalescent COVID-19. The V gene is TRBV15, the J gene TRBJ1-3; no reliable D call. CDR3 region: CATGTAGEKDGFSGNTIYF. CDR3 coding DNA: TGTGCCACCGGAACTGCCGGGGAGAAGGACGGGTTCTCTGGAAACACCATATATTTT.